This is a list of T cell receptor beta chains from one sample in a study of PD-1 blockade in classical Hodgkin lymphoma. Libraries were prepared by immunoSEQ multiplex PCR; TCRdb keeps only in-frame clonotypes and omits some of them. The data hold tens of thousands of clones, with around 78% observed a single time. The material was peripheral blood mononuclear cells (PBMCs), obtained before the second cycle of nivolumab. These receptor sequences come from a human donor with classical Hodgkin lymphoma. Both conserved end residues are part of each CDR3. Each record gives: V gene, D gene, J gene, clone size, CDR3 DNA, CDR3 protein. D genes are given only for firm matches. Rows give clone size only sometimes, using once, few, many, or a class for an expanded clone.

V: TRBV15
D: TRBD1
J: TRBJ1-2
size: many
DNA: TGTGCCACCAGCCTGGACAGGGCCTATGGCTACACCTTC
CDR3: CATSLDRAYGYTF

V: TRBV19
D: -
J: TRBJ1-1
size: -
DNA: TGTGCCAGTAGTATACTCGGGGGGGGATTCATAGACACTGAAGCTTTCTTT
CDR3: CASSILGGGFIDTEAFF

V: TRBV27
D: TRBD1
J: TRBJ1-2
size: few
DNA: TGTGCCAGCAGTGACCTTCCGGGACAGGGTAATCTGAACTATGGCTACACCTTC
CDR3: CASSDLPGQGNLNYGYTF

V: TRBV5-1
D: TRBD1
J: TRBJ2-6
size: -
DNA: TGCGCCAGCAGCTTTACGTTGTGGACAGGGGCCACTGGGGCCAACGTCCTGACTTTC
CDR3: CASSFTLWTGATGANVLTF

V: TRBV9
D: -
J: TRBJ1-1
size: -
DNA: TGTGCCAGCAGCGGTGGACGGCCTAGTGAAGCTTTCTTT
CDR3: CASSGGRPSEAFF

V: TRBV6-6
D: TRBD2
J: TRBJ2-1
size: few
DNA: TGTGCCAGCAGCGACCTAGCGGGAGTTAGCAATGAGCAGTTCTTC
CDR3: CASSDLAGVSNEQFF

V: TRBV6-5
D: -
J: TRBJ1-1
size: -
DNA: TGTGCCAGCACTTCCTCCCGGATCGATGGCCCCACTGAAGCTTTCTTT
CDR3: CASTSSRIDGPTEAFF

V: TRBV4-1
D: -
J: TRBJ1-3
size: few
DNA: TGCGCCAGCAGCCAACAAACGACCGCGGGCTCTGGAAACACCATATATTTT
CDR3: CASSQQTTAGSGNTIYF

V: TRBV7-8
D: -
J: TRBJ2-2
size: -
DNA: TGTGCCAGCAGCTCGACAGGATTCACCGGGGAGCTGTTTTTT
CDR3: CASSSTGFTGELFF

V: TRBV14
D: -
J: TRBJ2-3
size: medium-sized
DNA: TGTGCCAGCAGCCAATTCCCTAGCGCGAGCACAGATACGCAGTATTTT
CDR3: CASSQFPSASTDTQYF

V: TRBV27
D: -
J: TRBJ1-5
size: -
DNA: TGTGCCAGCAGTTTTAGTGACAGCAATCAGCCCCAGCATTTT
CDR3: CASSFSDSNQPQHF

V: TRBV9
D: TRBD1
J: TRBJ2-7
size: -
DNA: TGTGCCAGCAGCGCTGGGACAGGGGGCACCTACGAGCAGTACTTC
CDR3: CASSAGTGGTYEQYF

V: TRBV7-2
D: TRBD1
J: TRBJ2-1
size: -
DNA: TGTGCCAGCAGCTTAGGGACAGGGGGCTATGAGCAGTTCTTC
CDR3: CASSLGTGGYEQFF

V: TRBV5-8
D: TRBD1
J: TRBJ2-3
size: -
DNA: TGTGCCAGCAATAGGGGGCTAGATACGCAGTATTTT
CDR3: CASNRGLDTQYF

V: TRBV6-1
D: TRBD1
J: TRBJ1-2
size: -
DNA: TGTGCCAGCAGTGAAGCCCCAGGGGGGCGAATGAGTGGCTACACCTTC
CDR3: CASSEAPGGRMSGYTF

V: TRBV5-1
D: TRBD1
J: TRBJ2-6
size: -
DNA: TGCGCCAGCAGCTGGGACAGCTCTGGGGCCAACGTCCTGACTTTC
CDR3: CASSWDSSGANVLTF

V: TRBV7-7
D: TRBD2
J: TRBJ2-1
size: -
DNA: TGTGCTAGCAGCCCAGGGGGACTAGCGGCTGAGCAGTTCTTC
CDR3: CASSPGGLAAEQFF

V: TRBV6-1
D: -
J: TRBJ1-1
size: -
DNA: TGTGCCAGCAGTGTAGGGGTGAACACTGAAGCTTTCTTT
CDR3: CASSVGVNTEAFF

V: TRBV19
D: -
J: TRBJ2-7
size: -
DNA: TGTGCCAGTAGTATTAGGGGAAAGAACGAGCAGTACTTC
CDR3: CASSIRGKNEQYF

V: TRBV10-3
D: -
J: TRBJ2-2
size: -
DNA: TGTGCCATCAGCTTAAGCTCGGGGGAGAACACCGGGGAGCTGTTTTTT
CDR3: CAISLSSGENTGELFF

V: TRBV11-2
D: -
J: TRBJ1-1
size: -
DNA: TGTGCCAGCAGCTTTCCACTAGCCAACACTGAAGCTTTCTTT
CDR3: CASSFPLANTEAFF

V: TRBV19
D: TRBD1
J: TRBJ1-5
size: -
DNA: TGTGCCAGTAGTCTTCGACAGGGCTGGCAGCCCCAGCATTTT
CDR3: CASSLRQGWQPQHF

V: TRBV7-3
D: TRBD2
J: TRBJ2-7
size: once
DNA: TGTGCCAGCAGCATATCCGGGACTACCTACGAGCAGTACTTC
CDR3: CASSISGTTYEQYF